The T cell receptor (beta chain) described here comes from a study of cytomegalovirus exposure and HLA in healthy donors. Study findings and constraints: V- and J-gene trimming of TCR beta was linked (in a later analysis) to a missense DCLRE1C variant. The study reported that TCR beta sequences accurately predicted HLA-A and HLA-B alleles in most subjects.

CDR1 is LGHNA and CDR2 is YNFKEQ in the germline V gene. Trimming at V came to 4 bases and at J to 2 bases, leaving 9 bases not matched to a gene. The CDR3 extends over 17 amino acids. The donors, nominally healthy at sampling, likely had unrecorded immune exposures. With respect to this clone: The antigen is unknown.

The primer mix had 60 Vbeta and 13 Jbeta primers. Profiling relied on immunoSEQ multiplex PCR, and the TCRdb table lists in-frame clones only, not all of them. The sample holds approximately 45,000 clones. The chain combines TRBV4-2 with TRBJ2-3, with 10 bases fitting TRBD2. This TCR derives from a male donor in good health and CMV-seronegative. The specimen sequenced was PBMCs. Here the CDR3 DNA reads TGTGCCAGCAGCCCCCGGGGAACTAGCGGGGACACAGATACGCAGTATTTT. This sequence encodes CASSPRGTSGDTDTQYF.